The rows below give T cell receptor beta chains drawn from one sample of a study of T-cell memory formation after mild COVID-19. Using its own MiXCR run on the 5' RACE reads, TCRdb lists one record per CDR3 protein. The sample lists under 550,000 distinct CDR3 sequences, about 18% occurring once. The specimen sequenced was PBMCs or a T cell subset sorted from them (not recorded which). The receptors derive from an adult woman who had mild COVID-19 (a few samples of this study predate the infection). Cell type and time point are not known. Each CDR3 is given with its conserved first and last residue. D genes are given only for firm matches. Clone size appears in some rows only: once, few, many, or a class for an expanded clone.

V gene	J gene	clone size	D gene	CDR3 protein	CDR3 DNA
TRBV6-5	TRBJ1-2	few	NA	CASCGVNYGYTF	TGTGCCAGCTGTGGGGTTAACTATGGCTACACCTTC
TRBV12-3/TRBV12-4	TRBJ1-1	many	TRBD1	CASRRTGLNTEAFF	TGTGCCAGCAGGCGGACAGGGCTGAACACTGAAGCTTTCTTT
TRBV6-5	TRBJ2-7	NA	TRBD1	CASSPYSGGTGKVEQYF	TGTGCCAGCAGTCCCTATTCGGGCGGGACAGGGAAAGTGGAGCAGTACTTC
TRBV5-1	TRBJ2-1	NA	TRBD2	CASSWGRAPYNEQFF	TGCGCCAGCAGCTGGGGGAGGGCACCCTACAATGAGCAGTTCTTC
TRBV20-1	TRBJ2-3	few	TRBD2	CSARDLRTSVSTDTQYF	TGCAGTGCTAGAGATTTAAGGACTAGCGTTAGCACAGATACGCAGTATTTT
TRBV7-2	TRBJ2-5	NA	NA	CASSPRRGLVETQYF	TGTGCCAGCAGCCCACGCAGGGGTTTGGTAGAGACCCAGTACTTC
TRBV24-1	TRBJ2-1	few	TRBD2	CATSDPLAERGSYNEQFF	TGTGCCACCAGTGATCCCCTGGCGGAGCGGGGGTCCTACAATGAGCAGTTCTTC
TRBV29-1	TRBJ2-7	NA	NA	CSVEEDSYEQYF	TGCAGCGTTGAAGAGGACTCCTACGAGCAGTACTTC
TRBV18	TRBJ2-7	NA	NA	CASSAETFYEQYF	TGTGCCAGCTCGGCAGAGACCTTCTACGAGCAGTACTTC
TRBV12-3/TRBV12-4	TRBJ2-5	NA	NA	CASRRTVLSETQYF	TGTGCCAGCAGGCGGACAGTTCTTTCCGAGACCCAGTACTTC
TRBV2	TRBJ1-1	NA	NA	CASWRGREAFF	TGTGCCAGCTGGAGGGGACGGGAAGCTTTCTTT
TRBV5-6	TRBJ1-1	NA	NA	CASSYPRDFLTEAFF	TGTGCCAGCAGCTACCCCCGGGACTTCCTCACTGAAGCTTTCTTT
TRBV5-1	TRBJ2-7	few	NA	CASSSTGIQYEQYF	TGCGCCAGCAGTTCTACAGGGATACAATACGAGCAGTACTTC
TRBV20-1	TRBJ1-2	NA	NA	CSARAHDGPNYGYTF	TGCAGTGCTAGAGCTCATGACGGTCCTAACTATGGCTACACCTTC
TRBV12-3/TRBV12-4	TRBJ2-7	NA	NA	CASSLRGLPYEQYF	TGTGCCAGCAGTCTGCGGGGGCTCCCCTACGAGCAGTACTTC
TRBV28	TRBJ1-5	NA	NA	CASSLWPGQILAQHF	TGTGCCAGCAGTTTATGGCCTGGACAGATCTTAGCCCAGCATTTT
TRBV27	TRBJ2-1	NA	NA	CASTRRGSYNEQFF	TGTGCCAGCACGCGGCGGGGTTCCTACAATGAGCAGTTCTTC
TRBV7-2	TRBJ2-7	many	NA	CASSLDPGGDYEQYF	TGTGCCAGCAGCTTAGATCCGGGTGGGGACTACGAGCAGTACTTC
TRBV4-1	TRBJ1-5	NA	NA	CASSQGLGQPQHF	TGCGCCAGCAGCCAAGGGCTGGGCCAGCCCCAGCATTTT
TRBV19	TRBJ2-7	many	TRBD2	CASKPVAGGYEQYF	TGTGCCAGTAAGCCCGTAGCGGGAGGCTACGAGCAGTACTTC
TRBV15	TRBJ1-2	few	NA	CATSRGPGQLEYGYTF	TGTGCCACCAGCAGAGGACCCGGACAGTTAGAGTATGGCTACACCTTC
TRBV6-1	TRBJ2-7	NA	NA	CASRYSDREGYEQYF	TGTGCCAGCAGATATTCCGACAGGGAGGGCTACGAGCAGTACTTC
TRBV12-3/TRBV12-4	TRBJ2-5	few	NA	CASSSGRLSGPIETQYF	TGTGCCAGCAGTTCGGGTCGACTCTCGGGGCCGATAGAGACCCAGTACTTC
TRBV7-9	TRBJ1-1	NA	NA	CASSPSWGNTEAFF	TGTGCCAGCAGCCCATCTTGGGGAAACACTGAAGCTTTCTTT